What follows is one T cell receptor beta chain and its context. Its antigen is currently not known. Per-base qualities were not stored, and no clone one base away is much larger. A single peripheral blood draw of around 120 mL on average was collected from each donor into heparinised tubes. Using a panel that included CD45RO, CCR7, CD25, CD127, CD95 and CD27, naive, central memory, regulatory and stem cell-like memory CD4+ T cells were sorted on a BD FACSAria II. A purity above 95% was achieved for all sorted populations. Right away, PBMCs were isolated by Lymphoprep density gradient centrifugation and were stained directly, with no culture step. So that batch effects would be minimized, each experiment stained and sorted samples in pairs, pairing one healthy donor with one patient. This entry is derived from a study of beta chain features in type 1 diabetes (dated by TCRdb to 2016 to 2018). Some background on the complete study: Mean age, gender distribution, total cell number and subset yield were not different between patients and healthy donors. A total of about 110 million sorted cells were examined across all samples, and the number of cells per subset was strongly correlated with RNA yield. In the study, TCRB repertoires of sorted circulating CD4+ T cell subsets from recently diagnosed type 1 diabetes patients were compared with those of matched healthy donors. Regulatory and stem cell-like memory subsets were obtained from only 8 patients and roughly 8 healthy donors, while naive and central memory subsets were obtained from all 30 or so donors.

From the cysteine up to the phenylalanine, the CDR3 has a length of 13 residues. Solely the CDR3 DNA is kept, with 39 bases framed from the first base. V is pared back by 4 bases and J by 6 bases, with 12 bases lying between the germline termini. CDR1 and CDR2 (MGHRA, YSYEKL) derive from the germline V gene. The paper's findings and limits, for the study overall: Fewer insertions and more nucleotide deletions at VDJ recombination sites were observed in patients with type 1 diabetes, implying thymic rearrangement abnormalities. Naive, central memory and regulatory TCRB repertoires appeared to be more similar among patients than among healthy donors. Because the HLA sub-analyses included only small numbers of individuals, any influence of HLA type on TCRB rearrangement was left unresolved. Because cDNA was sequenced instead of genomic DNA, highly expressing activated cells could be over-represented, though the groups showed no difference in activation or CD3 levels. PCR might favor shorter templates, but patient and control samples were amplified and corrected together, so any skew would affect both groups equally. In all four CD4+ subsets, TCRB CDR3 length was moderately but significantly shorter in type 1 diabetes patients.

All of the isolated RNA was reverse transcribed with the High Capacity cDNA Reverse Transcription Kit, so expressed TCRB transcripts were sequenced. Deep immunoSEQ sequencing was performed on naive, central memory and regulatory T cell samples, with an average of around 3.4 million total reads per sample. After sorted cells were lysed in RLT buffer, RNA was extracted with DNase-treated RNeasy Micro or Mini kits, with the choice depending on cell number. Each cell subset was processed on its own to prevent cross-contamination, while patient and healthy donor samples were processed together. Using the immunoSEQ multiplex PCR, TCRB sequences were amplified from cDNA into 87-bp fragments spanning the CDR3 region. Amplicons were sequenced on the Illumina HiSeq platform. The authors processed their data as follows. PCR bias was computationally corrected using synthetic template baselines, reads within Hamming distance 2 were collapsed, and singletons that could not be merged were discarded. Reads were aligned against IMGT so that V, D and J genes, CDR3 length and insertions or deletions at six rearrangement sites could be assigned. Clonotype counts were normalized to sorted cell number within each subset before computing true diversity and Gini coefficients with the tcR R package. Repertoire sharing was quantified using the overlap coefficient calculated on TCRB nucleotide sequences. This is the immuneACCESS table as TCRdb keeps it, with only in-frame sequences that have V and J called. A part of the clones is gone; compared with another copy, unresolved V genes explain less than half, and the rest is unexplained. The V and J calls and the clone size are those of that table, but D and trimming were determined from the DNA. The sample profile shows almost 350,000 clones; around 9% of them were found once. The ten top clones hold 0.9% to 1.1% of the sample.

The clonotype was recovered from a man aged 25-40 years with type 1 diabetes. The receptor chain draws on TRBV4-1 and TRBJ1-2; TRBD1 is a possible D gene, resting on 5 matching bases. The sequencing sample was made of central memory CD4+ T cells from blood. Here the CDR3 is given as CASSPDKGNGYTF. The nucleotide sequence reads as follows: TGCGCCAGCAGCCCCGACAAGGGGAATGGCTACACCTTC.